This TCR beta chain emerged from a study of shared clonotypes between healthy human individuals. Whole-study context: CD4 naive cells filled three plates per donor, CD4 memory three, CD8 naive two and CD8 memory one.

CD8 cells classed as naive were CD45RO-negative and positively selected for CCR7, excluding terminally differentiated effector memory CD45RA+ cells. Sorted-subset replicate PCRs used around 200 ng of genomic DNA. This amount corresponded to 33,000 or so T cell genomes. Method: immunoSEQ multiplex PCR; TCRdb's copy keeps in-frame clones and lacks some. The sample holds 500,000 to 700,000 clones, roughly 95% seen once. V shed 3 bases, J shed 6 bases, and the junction held 7 bases outside the gene matches. The CDR3 totals 14 residues. Per the germline V gene, CDR1 is PRHDT and CDR2 is FYEKMQ (reference sequence). Turning to this clone: Its antigen is still unknown.

Whole-study findings and limits: Four donors had 4% to 5% of their naive CD4 clonotypes in common.

The sequence was obtained from a woman aged 30 to 39 in good health. The V and J genes are TRBV13 and TRBJ2-7, with 8 nucleotides matching TRBD2. Sequenced sample: naive CD8+ T cells sorted from blood. The chain's CDR3 is CASSFGAGVSEQYF. The DNA of the CDR3 is TGTGCCAGCAGCTTCGGAGCGGGAGTCTCCGAGCAGTACTTC.